The present entry profiles one T cell receptor (beta chain) with its context. What it binds is unknown. The data stem from a study of shared clonotypes between healthy human individuals. Findings and limits, study-wide: What naive subsets generally showed was a larger estimated richness than memory subsets showed.

The CDR3 length is 15 residues. The germline gives CDR1 KGHSH, CDR2 LQKENI. V shed 1 base and J shed 6 bases, with 12 bases lying between them. Sequencing was performed with immunoSEQ multiplex PCR; in TCRdb, only in-frame clones are kept and a portion is missing. This table holds about 2.4 million clones, over 85% found once. The chain is built from TRBV18 and TRBJ2-2, with D tentatively TRBD2 (7 bases). The sequenced sample was naive CD4+ T cells from PBMCs. The subset is: CD45RA+ positively selected. The receptor comes from a young man in good health. Some clones in this sample may be carry-over from other donors' samples. The CDR3 DNA reads TGTGCCAGCTCACCACAATCGGGGGGCCCCGGGGAGCTGTTTTTT. Residues: CASSPQSGGPGELFF.